This T cell receptor (beta chain) derives from a study of T cell responses to AZD1222 COVID-19 vaccine. Assay used: immunoSEQ multiplex PCR; TCRdb lists only in-frame clones, some missing. The sample consists of about 83,000 clones, 70% to 90% of them appearing once. Study conclusions and caveats: Two doses of AZD1222 preceded a rise in Spike-specific TCR breadth and depth.

Trimming left V 0 bases short and J 4 bases short, with 4 bases between. Germline CDR1 and CDR2: MNHNS and SASEGT. The CDR3 has 12 amino acids. A word on this clone: The antigen remains unidentified.

Sample: peripheral blood, taken on day 0 of MenACWY control vaccination. This clonotype originated in an adult in good health. J is TRBJ2-7 and V is TRBV6-1; no clear D gene. The CDR3 protein is CASSEAGYEQYF. CDR3 DNA: TGTGCCAGCAGTGAAGCGGGTTACGAGCAGTACTTC.